The 9 T cell receptor beta chains reported below all come from one sample, sequenced in a study of response to subunit inactivated influenza vaccine. TCRdb ran MiXCR on the RT-PCR reads and lists one entry per CDR3 protein. The table records around 710,000 distinct CDR3 sequences, over 11% of them present only once. Source: PBMCs from blood, taken less than 15 days before vaccination. The source of these receptors is a man between 45 and 60 years old who received an inactivated influenza vaccine.

This sequence joins TRBV29-1 and TRBJ2-7; D tentatively reads TRBD1 or TRBD2 (5 bases each). The CDR3 extends over 13 amino acids. The V gene's germline CDR1 is SQVTM and CDR2 ANQGSEA. Trimming stripped 6 bases from V and 3 bases from J, with 15 bases between. The CDR3 coding sequence is TGCAGCGTGACAGAGGGAGTCGGCTACGAGCAGTACTTC. As protein: CSVTEGVGYEQYF.

This chain uses TRBV12-3 or TRBV12-4 with TRBJ1-2, with 11 bases identical to TRBD1. The V gene end was trimmed by 3 bases and the J gene end by 4 bases; junction bases not matched to a gene: 4. This CDR3 region has 15 residues. CDR3 in amino acids: CASSFRDRGFYGYTF. CDR3 coding DNA: TGTGCCAGCAGTTTTAGGGACAGGGGGTTCTATGGCTACACCTTC.

This clonotype came up a few times. The J gene is TRBJ2-2, the V gene TRBV5-6; D not resolved. Germline V lookup: CDR1 SGHDT, CDR2 YYEEEE. The length of the CDR3 is 16 residues. Trimming shortened V by 0 bases and J by 2 bases, and 11 bases separated the two germline ends. The CDR3 sequence is CASSLATLGNTGELFF. DNA of the CDR3: TGTGCCAGCAGCTTGGCGACGCTAGGAAACACCGGGGAGCTGTTTTTT.

The sample holds a few counts of this clonotype. The V call is TRBV27, the J call TRBJ1-2; D is uncertain. The CDR3 covers 15 residues. Deletions cut 8 bases from V and 2 bases from J, with 18 bases between. The germline V gene encodes CDR1 MNHEY and CDR2 SMNVEV (reference sequence). CDR3 loop: CASGSRTGPNYGYTF. DNA of the CDR3: TGTGCCAGCGGTTCTAGGACGGGTCCGAACTATGGCTACACCTTC.

This clonotype was found many times. The rearrangement joins TRBV29-1 to TRBJ1-4, with a possible D match to TRBD1 (5 bases). The V gene lost 3 bases and the J gene lost 6 bases, with 14 bases spanning the gap. Germline loops: CDR1 SQVTM, CDR2 ANQGSEA. This CDR3 has 14 residues. The CDR3 DNA is TGCAGCGTTGAGAACCGGGACGGAGATGAAAAACTGTTTTTT. Translating it yields CSVENRDGDEKLFF.

In this sample, this clonotype turned up many times. This chain uses TRBV7-2 with TRBJ1-2; D gene unclear. Looked up from germline, CDR1 is SGHTA and CDR2 is FQGNSA. The CDR3 totals 15 residues. Trimming took off 2 bases at V and 3 bases at J, with 13 bases between the two ends. The CDR3 here is CASSLRFHKDYGYTF. The CDR3 DNA follows: TGTGCCAGCAGCTTACGGTTTCACAAGGACTATGGCTACACCTTC.

This clonotype was seen only a few times. The CDR3 reads CASSLLGTGTYEQYF. The CDR3 coding sequence is TGTGCCAGCAGTTTATTGGGGACAGGGACCTACGAGCAGTACTTC. This rearrangement joins TRBV27 to TRBJ2-7, with 9 bases matching TRBD1. J gave up 2 bases and V 1 base, and 3 bases lay outside the gene matches. CDR1 is MNHEY, CDR2 SMNVEV, per germline (reference sequence). The CDR3 spans 15 residues.

The J gene is TRBJ1-2, the V gene TRBV20-1, with D uncertain. The V gene's germline CDR1 is DFQATT and CDR2 SNEGSKA (reference sequence). The CDR3 length is 13 residues. V shed 3 bases and J shed 2 bases, with 10 bases lying between them. CDR3 sequence (DNA): TGCAGTGCTAGCGACCAACTAAACTATGGCTACACCTTC. It codes for CSASDQLNYGYTF.

The chain carries TRBV9 and TRBJ2-1; 12 bases align to TRBD2. V shed 3 bases, J shed 2 bases, and the junction held 6 bases outside the gene matches. Germline loops: CDR1 SGDLS, CDR2 YYNGEE. CDR3 length equals 17 residues. The CDR3 reads CASSDTGLAGAYNEQFF. The CDR3 nucleotides are TGTGCCAGCAGCGATACGGGACTAGCGGGTGCCTACAATGAGCAGTTCTTC.